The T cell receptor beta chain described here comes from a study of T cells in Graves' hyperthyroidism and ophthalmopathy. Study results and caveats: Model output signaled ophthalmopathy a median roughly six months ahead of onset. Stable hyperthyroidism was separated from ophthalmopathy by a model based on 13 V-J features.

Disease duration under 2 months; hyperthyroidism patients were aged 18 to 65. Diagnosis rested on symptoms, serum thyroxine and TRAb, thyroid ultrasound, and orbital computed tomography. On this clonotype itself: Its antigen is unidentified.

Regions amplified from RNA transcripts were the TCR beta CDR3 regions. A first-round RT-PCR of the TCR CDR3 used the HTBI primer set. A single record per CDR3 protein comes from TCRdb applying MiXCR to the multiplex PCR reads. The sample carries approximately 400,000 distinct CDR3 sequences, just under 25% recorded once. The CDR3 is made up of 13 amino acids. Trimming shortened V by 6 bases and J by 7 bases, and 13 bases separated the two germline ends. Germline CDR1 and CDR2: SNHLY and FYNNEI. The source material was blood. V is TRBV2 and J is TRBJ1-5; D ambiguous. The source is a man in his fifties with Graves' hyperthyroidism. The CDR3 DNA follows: TGTGCCAGCAGGGGAGCAGGCGGCCAGCCCCAGCATTTT. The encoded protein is CASRGAGGQPQHF. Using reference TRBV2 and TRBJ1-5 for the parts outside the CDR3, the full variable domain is EPEVTQTPSHQVTQMGQEVILRCVPISNHLYFYWYRQILGQKVEFLVSFYNNEISEKSEIFDDQFSVERPDGSNFTLKIRSTKLEDSAMYFCASRGAGGQPQHFGDGTRLSIL.